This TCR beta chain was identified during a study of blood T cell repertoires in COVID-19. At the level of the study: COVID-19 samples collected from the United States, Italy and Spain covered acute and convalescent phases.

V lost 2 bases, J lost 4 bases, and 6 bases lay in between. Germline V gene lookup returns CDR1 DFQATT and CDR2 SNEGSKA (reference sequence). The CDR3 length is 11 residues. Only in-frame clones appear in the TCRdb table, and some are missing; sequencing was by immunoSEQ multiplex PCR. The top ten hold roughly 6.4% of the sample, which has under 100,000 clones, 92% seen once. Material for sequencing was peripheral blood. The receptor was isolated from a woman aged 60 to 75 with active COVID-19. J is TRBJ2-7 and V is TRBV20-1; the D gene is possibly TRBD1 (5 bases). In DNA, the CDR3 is TGCAGTGCTAGATCAGGGTACGAGCAGTACTTC. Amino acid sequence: CSARSGYEQYF.